Listed here is a single T cell receptor beta chain. These data originate in a study of T cell responses to AZD1222 COVID-19 vaccine. The length of the CDR3 is 14 residues. V was shortened by 0 bases and J by 8 bases, with 13 bases between the two germline ends. The germline gives CDR1 SGHRS, CDR2 YFSETQ. This table comes from immunoSEQ multiplex PCR, and its TCRdb copy is limited to in-frame clones, with some not included. The table records roughly 120,000 clones, 86% of them present only once. Here the sequenced sample was peripheral blood, taken on day 0 of AZD1222 vaccination. The V gene is TRBV5-1, the J gene TRBJ2-3, with a possible D match to TRBD1 (5 bases). The receptor was derived from an adult in good health. The CDR3: CASSLGGQEGTQYF. CDR3 bases: TGCGCCAGCAGCTTGGGGGGCCAGGAAGGTACGCAGTATTTT.